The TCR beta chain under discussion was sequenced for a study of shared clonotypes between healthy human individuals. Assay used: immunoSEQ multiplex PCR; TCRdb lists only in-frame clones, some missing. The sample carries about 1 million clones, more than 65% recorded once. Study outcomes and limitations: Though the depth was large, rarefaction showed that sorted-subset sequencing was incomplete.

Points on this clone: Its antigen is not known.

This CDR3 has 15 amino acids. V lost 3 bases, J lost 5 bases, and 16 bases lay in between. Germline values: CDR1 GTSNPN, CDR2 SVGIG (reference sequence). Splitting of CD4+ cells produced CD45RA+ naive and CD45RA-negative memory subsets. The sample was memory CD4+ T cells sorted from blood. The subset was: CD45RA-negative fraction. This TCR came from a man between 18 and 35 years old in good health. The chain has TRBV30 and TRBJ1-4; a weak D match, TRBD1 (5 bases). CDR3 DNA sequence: TGTGCCTGGAGCCGATTCAGGGAATTGAATGAAAAACTGTTTTTT. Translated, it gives CAWSRFRELNEKLFF.